This is a list of T cell receptor beta chains from one sample in a study of blood T cell repertoires in COVID-19. Profiled with immunoSEQ multiplex PCR; TCRdb holds only in-frame clones, not every one. Of about 200,000 clones in the sample, 88% were seen once. The sample comprised peripheral blood. These receptor sequences come from a man in his fifties with COVID-19, enrolled during active disease. Both conserved end residues are part of each CDR3. A D gene is named only where the DNA matches it firmly.

V	D	CDR3
TRBV18	NA	CASSPQGVDEKLFF
TRBV24-1	NA	CATSDLIDVGEGTGELFF
TRBV5-6	TRBD1	CASSLGQGISGNTIYF
TRBV7-3	NA	CASSLGAFGGRDTGELFF
TRBV7-2	NA	CASSLRTTSTDTQYF
TRBV4-2	NA	CASSQEVRGSNTGELFF
TRBV4-2	NA	CASSQDYTDTQYF
TRBV7-9	NA	CASSLRGNPYNEQFF
TRBV7-6	TRBD2	CASSLEGLAGNEQYF
TRBV9	NA	CASSVEPGVNYGYTF
TRBV19	NA	CASSQNSPLHF
TRBV24-1	NA	CATSDQNYEQYF
TRBV5-4	NA	CASSVGAGSGNTIYF
TRBV7-2	NA	CASNLDGRGAGYTF
TRBV7-2	NA	CASSSATGERVTQYF
TRBV19	TRBD2	CASRPLAGGHEQYF
TRBV27	TRBD1	CASSPSWDRQETQYF
TRBV21-1	NA	CAGIKRVSGRKKSYEQYF
TRBV24-1	NA	CATSDLAEDTQYF
TRBV2	NA	CASSVESGAKNIQYF
TRBV28	TRBD1	CASSLLGSQGAKFF
TRBV19	NA	CASSIVGTPNQPQHF
TRBV15	TRBD1	CATSRSRGPQETQYF
TRBV13	TRBD2	CASSPSGSGDEQYF
TRBV5-1	NA	CASSLAYANVLTF
TRBV5-4	NA	CASSLGGRNTLPSDTQYF
TRBV19	TRBD1	CASTGPDRASETQYF
TRBV7-9	TRBD2	CASRTSGGARPDTQYF
TRBV3-1/TRBV3-2	NA	CASSQDGVDYEQYF
TRBV28	NA	CASSLADRRSTDTQYF
TRBV7-6	NA	CASSLGPAGGTQETQYF
TRBV19	NA	CASSQGGQETQYF
TRBV18	NA	CASSPQSIGANTGELFF
TRBV7-6	NA	CASLQGGNTGELFF
TRBV21-1	NA	CASSKISRQGGEKLFF
TRBV19	NA	CATKLTYGTITTDTQYF
TRBV2	TRBD1	CANGQGGGYTF
TRBV12-3/TRBV12-4	NA	CASSSGLPGEQYF
TRBV11-3	TRBD2	CASSLDAGGVYEQFF
TRBV30	NA	CAWSSTGISGANVLTF
TRBV10-3	TRBD2	CATQPSGSFNEQFF
TRBV5-1	NA	CASSLGGPEAFF
TRBV28	NA	CASRESSDYEQYF
TRBV9	NA	CASSPLRGENIQYF
TRBV11-2	TRBD1	CASSEQGVSGNTIYF
TRBV5-4	TRBD2	CASSLYLAGGTDTQYF